This TCR beta chain came from a study of neurological immune-mediated disorders. This clonotype was picked up many times. The antigen is undetermined. With 10-nucleotide random UMIs, 5'RACE was used to make the cDNA. One entry per CDR3 protein results from TCRdb running MiXCR on the 5' RACE reads. The sample shows more than 50,000 distinct CDR3 sequences, 3.7% of them seen only once. The CDR3 runs 12 residues. Germline V lookup: CDR1 SGHKS, CDR2 YYEKEE (reference sequence). V dropped 4 bases and J dropped 11 bases, with 16 bases sitting between them. Study observations and caveats: The absence of shared CDR3 amino acid sequences among expanded clones across subjects suggests private repertoires in all groups.

The receptor comes from a woman between 45 and 60 years old with multiple sclerosis. The chain links TRBV5-5 to TRBJ2-7; D is ambiguous. Material for sequencing was PBMCs. The DNA of the CDR3 is TGTGCCAGCAGCATCGACTCCAACCGAAAGTACTTC. Residues: CASSIDSNRKYF.